Presented here are 29 T cell receptor beta chains from one specimen sequenced in a study of blood T cells in healthy people across ages. Primers used in a second PCR of about 7 to 12 cycles were a sample-barcoded 5' primer and a J-beta primer mix. Each CDR3 protein gets one entry after TCRdb re-called the 5' RACE reads with MiXCR. The data show over a million distinct CDR3 sequences, almost 60% seen once. The material sequenced was blood. All receptors come from a young man in good health.

The chain uses TRBV18 and TRBJ1-1; possibly TRBD1 for D (6 bases). This CDR3 region has 13 residues. Trimming took off 0 bases at V and 6 bases at J, with 8 bases between the two ends. Per germline, CDR1 KGHSH and CDR2 LQKENI. The CDR3 nucleotides are TGTGCCAGCTCACCACCCAACAGGGCTGAAGCTTTCTTT. This encodes CASSPPNRAEAFF. The full variable domain, its missing parts supplied by reference TRBV18 and TRBJ1-1, is NAGVMQNPRHLVRRRGQEARLRCSPMKGHSHVYWYRQLPEEGLKFMVYLQKENIIDESGMPKERFSAEFPKEGPSILRIQQVVRGDSAAYFCASSPPNRAEAFFGQGTRLTVV.

Regarding this clonotype: Germline and junction disagree at one end, which may indicate a read error. The chain combines TRBV6-1 with TRBJ2-3; 7 bases agree with TRBD1. CDR1 MNHNS and CDR2 SASEGT come from the germline V gene. This CDR3 comprises 15 residues. CDR3 region: CASREGGRGTDTQYF. DNA of the CDR3: TGTGCCAGCAGGGAAGGGGGCAGGGGCACAGATACGCAGTATTTT.

The CDR3 DNA is TGCAGTGCTAGGTTCGGGGCGGGAGGCCTCACAGATACGCAGTATTTT. It is translated as CSARFGAGGLTDTQYF. V usage is TRBV20-1 and J usage is TRBJ2-3; 8 nucleotides line up with TRBD2. Looked up from germline, CDR1 is DFQATT and CDR2 is SNEGSKA (reference sequence). V shed 3 bases and J 2 bases; nucleotides not matched to a gene: 10. The CDR3 length is 16 residues.

This clonotype is a singleton in its sample. The chain joins TRBV20-1 to TRBJ2-1; 8 bases match TRBD2. Germline V gene lookup returns CDR1 DFQATT and CDR2 SNEGSKA (reference sequence). The CDR3 covers 15 residues. Trimming took 4 bases from V and 6 from J; bases not matched to a gene: 11. The DNA of the CDR3 is TGCAGTGCTACCTGGGCCAGCGGGGGAATCAATGAGCAGTTCTTC. It is translated as CSATWASGGINEQFF.

J is TRBJ2-7 and V is TRBV4-1; 9 nucleotides match TRBD2. V shed 2 bases, J shed 2 bases, and the junction held 19 bases outside the gene matches. This CDR3 contains 20 residues. The germline CDR1 and CDR2 sequences are MGHRA and YSYEKL. Here the CDR3 reads CASSQKLSINASGNTYEQYF. In nucleotides, the CDR3 is TGCGCCAGCAGCCAAAAACTCTCCATCAATGCTAGCGGGAATACCTACGAGCAGTACTTC.

This sequence joins TRBV14 and TRBJ2-7; weak D call: TRBD1 (6 bases). V was pared by 2 bases and J by 1 base, with 9 bases between. This CDR3 has 14 residues. CDR1 is SGHDN, CDR2 FVKESK, per germline. CDR3 amino acids: CASSQNRVSYEQYF. CDR3 bases: TGTGCCAGCAGCCAAAACAGGGTTTCCTACGAGCAGTACTTC.

The chain joins TRBV25-1 to TRBJ2-5; 9 bases map to TRBD1. There are 15 residues in the CDR3. The junction had 6 bases not matched to a gene; V was cut back by 2 bases and J by 5 bases. Germline assignment: CDR1 MGHDK and CDR2 SYGVNS. CDR3 DNA: TGTGCCAGCAGTGAACCGGGGACAGGGCGCGAGACCCAGTACTTC. This sequence encodes CASSEPGTGRETQYF.

This chain joins TRBV4-2 and TRBJ2-7; 7 positions match TRBD1. The ends lost 0 bases at V and 3 bases at J; junction bases unmatched: 5. CDR1 is LGHNA and CDR2 is YNFKEQ in the germline V gene. The CDR3 is made up of 15 amino acids. CDR3 residues: CASSQEARQGYEQYF. The CDR3, as DNA: TGTGCCAGCAGCCAAGAGGCGCGACAGGGCTACGAGCAGTACTTC.

This sequence joins TRBV5-1 and TRBJ2-2, with no clear D. CDR1 and CDR2 from the germline V gene are SGHRS and YFSETQ. The CDR3 is made up of 15 amino acids. Deletions cut 7 bases from V and 1 base from J, with 14 bases between. CDR3 in DNA: TGCGCCAGCTGCCCGGCCTCAGGGAACACCGGGGAGCTGTTTTTT. Protein: CASCPASGNTGELFF. Supplemented by reference TRBV5-1 and TRBJ2-2, the full variable domain reads KAGVTQTPRYLIKTRGQQVTLSCSPISGHRSVSWYQQTPGQGLQFLFEYFSETQRNKGNFPGRFSGRQFSNSRSEMNVSTLELGDSALYLCASCPASGNTGELFFGEGSRLTVL.

The genes are TRBV4-1 and TRBJ1-2, with D unresolved. V lost 0 bases and J lost 4, with 9 bases in between. The CDR3 is 14 residues long. Germline CDR1 and CDR2: MGHRA and YSYEKL. In nucleotides, the CDR3 is TGCGCCAGCAGCCAAGAAGCAGCTCTCTATGGCTACACCTTC. This sequence encodes CASSQEAALYGYTF.

This clonotype occurred once. CDR3 region: CASSVGTGGGYTF. In nucleotides, the CDR3 is TGTGCCAGCAGTGTAGGGACAGGCGGGGGCTACACCTTC. The rearrangement joins TRBV12-3 or TRBV12-4 to TRBJ1-2; 8 bases match TRBD1. The CDR3 has 13 residues. Germline trimming cut 5 bases from V and 8 bases from J; bases unmatched to any gene: 7.

Here the CDR3 reads CASSLGAEIGGYTF. DNA for the CDR3: TGCGCCAGCAGCTTGGGTGCAGAGATCGGCGGCTACACCTTC. V is TRBV5-1 and J is TRBJ1-2; unclear D gene. V was pared by 0 bases and J by 8 bases, with 14 bases between. This CDR3 has 14 amino acids. Germline V gene sequence: CDR1 SGHRS, CDR2 YFSETQ.

The chain is built from TRBV19 and TRBJ2-4; D unresolved. Judging by the DNA end, TRBJ2-5 fits better; the J call may be wrong. This CDR3 has 13 amino acids. Germline CDR1 is LNHDA and CDR2 is SQIVND (reference sequence). CDR3 DNA sequence: TGTGCCAGTAGTATGGGTCATCAAGAGACCCAGTACTTC. Translated: CASSMGHQETQYF.

This clonotype turned up a few times. This chain connects TRBV20-1 to TRBJ2-1; D perhaps matches TRBD2 (6 bases). CDR3 size: 16 residues. V was trimmed by 2 bases and J by 3 bases, leaving 17 bases between them. CDR1 DFQATT and CDR2 SNEGSKA come from the germline V gene (reference sequence). Here the CDR3 reads CSARNQVGRRYNEQFF. CDR3 in DNA: TGCAGTGCTAGAAACCAGGTAGGGAGGCGCTACAATGAGCAGTTCTTC.

The chain uses TRBV20-1 and TRBJ1-6; a weak D match, TRBD1 (5 bases). Trimming stripped 0 bases from V and 0 bases from J, with 12 bases between. This CDR3 spans 17 amino acids. Germline CDR1 is DFQATT and CDR2 is SNEGSKA (reference sequence). The CDR3 nucleotides read TGCAGTGCTAGAGATCGCCGGGGGAGCTCCTATAATTCACCCCTCCACTTT. Protein sequence: CSARDRRGSSYNSPLHF.

The chain employs TRBV30 and TRBJ2-7; no definite D call. The length of the CDR3 is 12 residues. Trimming left V 0 bases short and J 9 bases short, with 12 bases between. The germline V gene has CDR1 GTSNPN and CDR2 SVGIG (reference sequence). The CDR3 coding sequence is TGTGCCTGGAGTGTAACGCAGGCCGGGCAGTACTTC. Its protein is CAWSVTQAGQYF.

The genes are TRBV7-9 and TRBJ1-2; D ambiguous. This CDR3 spans 14 amino acids. In germline, CDR1 is SEHNR, CDR2 FQNEAQ (reference sequence). Trimming cost V 5 bases and J 1 base, with 11 bases left between them. CDR3 coding DNA: TGTGCCAGCAGCACTGAAGGGTATAACTATGGCTACACCTTC. This translates into CASSTEGYNYGYTF. The variable domain in full, with the rest retrieved from reference TRBV7-9 and TRBJ1-2, is DTGVSQNPRHKITKRGQNVTFRCDPISEHNRLYWYRQTLGQGPEFLTYFQNEAQLEKSRLLSDRFSAERPKGSFSTLEIQRTEQGDSAMYLCASSTEGYNYGYTFGSGTRLTVV.

The chain has TRBV15 and TRBJ2-1, with a tentative D call TRBD2 (5 bases). The CDR3 totals 13 residues. The ends were cut back, 4 bases at V and 4 bases at J, with 8 bases in the middle. Germline loops: CDR1 LNHNV, CDR2 YYDKDF (reference sequence). CDR3 residues: CATSTRGYNEQFF. CDR3 bases: TGTGCCACCAGCACTCGGGGATACAATGAGCAGTTCTTC.

CDR3 region: CASRAGTGTNQPQHF. DNA for the CDR3: TGTGCCAGCAGGGCCGGGACAGGGACCAATCAGCCCCAGCATTTT. The rearrangement uses TRBV6-1 and TRBJ1-5; TRBD1 agrees at 9 bases. CDR1 and CDR2 (germline): MNHNS, SASEGT. The V gene end was trimmed by 6 bases and the J gene end by 3 bases; junction bases not matched to a gene: 6. The CDR3 length is 15 residues.

The gene calls are TRBV7-2 and TRBJ2-7; TRBD2 matches at 11 bases. This CDR3 comprises 19 residues. V shed 4 bases, J shed 1 base, and the junction held 15 bases outside the gene matches. Per germline, CDR1 SGHTA and CDR2 FQGNSA. The CDR3 DNA follows: TGTGCCAGCAGCTCAGAACCCTCAATAGCGGGGGGGCCATCCTACGAGCAGTACTTC. It codes for CASSSEPSIAGGPSYEQYF. The full variable domain, in which reference TRBV7-2 and TRBJ2-7 provide the parts outside the CDR3, is GAGVSQSPSNKVTEKGKDVELRCDPISGHTALYWYRQSLGQGLEFLIYFQGNSAPDKSGLPSDRFSAERTGGSVSTLTIQRTQQEDSAVYLCASSSEPSIAGGPSYEQYFGPGTRLTVT.

CDR3: CASSQGGVGETQYF. In DNA form, the CDR3 reads TGTGCCAGCAGCCAAGGAGGGGTCGGAGAGACCCAGTACTTC. The chain links TRBV14 to TRBJ2-5; D may correspond to TRBD1 or TRBD2 (5 bases each). With 1 base removed from V and 4 bases from J, the gap between germline ends came to 10 bases. Germline CDR1 SGHDN, CDR2 FVKESK. The CDR3 has 14 amino acids. The full variable domain, completed using reference TRBV14 and TRBJ2-5, is EAGVTQFPSHSVIEKGQTVTLRCDPISGHDNLYWYRRVMGKEIKFLLHFVKESKQDESGMPNNRFLAERTGGTYSTLKVQPAELEDSGVYFCASSQGGVGETQYFGPGTRLLVL.

This clonotype has just a few counts. V gene TRBV20-1 combines with J gene TRBJ2-7; perhaps TRBD1 as D (6 bases). Trimming took off 4 bases at V and 2 bases at J, with 18 bases between the two ends. The length of the CDR3 is 15 residues. Germline V gives CDR1 DFQATT, CDR2 SNEGSKA (reference sequence). The CDR3 sequence: CSAMRTRGGPYEQYF. As DNA, the CDR3 is TGCAGTGCTATGAGGACAAGAGGGGGTCCCTACGAGCAGTACTTC.

The rearrangement joins TRBV4-1 to TRBJ1-1, with TRBD1 identical over 9 bases. CDR1 and CDR2 (germline): MGHRA, YSYEKL. V shed 4 bases and J 5 bases; nucleotides not matched to a gene: 8. There are 15 residues in the CDR3. CDR3 sequence: CASSRAGTGFTEAFF. The CDR3, as DNA: TGCGCCAGCAGCCGAGCAGGGACAGGGTTTACTGAAGCTTTCTTT.

This chain joins TRBV12-3 or TRBV12-4 and TRBJ2-7, with unresolved D. The V and J ends lost 2 bases and 5 bases respectively, with 7 bases between them. The CDR3 runs 12 residues. Written as DNA, the CDR3 is TGTGCCAGCAGTTTAAGTATCAACGAGCAGTACTTC. It encodes CASSLSINEQYF.

A few counts support this clonotype. The chain has TRBV12-3 or TRBV12-4 and TRBJ1-2; D possibly corresponds to TRBD1 (5 bases). There are 14 residues in the CDR3. V lost 4 bases and J 8 bases, leaving 17 bases between the germline ends. In DNA, the CDR3 is TGTGCCAGCAGTTCAGGGTCCCTTGTATTGGGCTACACCTTC. Protein product: CASSSGSLVLGYTF.

This clonotype was detected only a few times. This chain uses TRBV4-2 with TRBJ2-1; 11 bases map to TRBD2. Per germline, CDR1 LGHNA and CDR2 YNFKEQ. J gave up 3 bases and V 3 bases, and 4 bases lay outside the gene matches. CDR3 length equals 16 residues. The CDR3 bases are TGTGCCAGCAGCCATGGCCTAGCGGGAGGCTACAATGAGCAGTTCTTC. Its protein product is CASSHGLAGGYNEQFF.

This clonotype has only a few counts. This rearrangement joins TRBV6-1 to TRBJ2-7; the D gene is possibly TRBD1 (5 bases). The CDR3 has 13 residues. Trimming cost V 3 bases and J 2 bases, with 8 bases left between them. CDR1 and CDR2 from the germline V gene are MNHNS and SASEGT. In nucleotides, the CDR3 is TGTGCCAGCAGTGAGACAGATACCTACGAGCAGTACTTC. As protein: CASSETDTYEQYF.

The rearrangement joins TRBV10-3 to TRBJ2-3; D perhaps matches TRBD1 (5 bases). The V end was cut by 2 bases, the J end by 2 bases, with 11 bases between. CDR1 and CDR2 (germline): ENHRY, SYGVKD. The CDR3 is made up of 15 amino acids. The CDR3 sequence is CAISEPGHDTDTQYF. The CDR3, as DNA: TGTGCCATCAGTGAGCCCGGACACGACACAGATACGCAGTATTTT.

This chain links TRBV7-2 with TRBJ2-5, with 7 bases identical to TRBD2. With 2 bases clipped from V and 1 base from J, the junction kept 4 bases outside the gene matches. The CDR3 loop spans 15 amino acids. CDR1 is SGHTA and CDR2 is FQGNSA in the germline V gene. The CDR3 DNA sequence: TGTGCCAGCAGCTTATCAGCGGGGAGCCAAGAGACCCAGTACTTC. Residues: CASSLSAGSQETQYF.